This T cell receptor (beta chain) is from a study of blood T cell repertoires in COVID-19. Study-wide context: COVID-19 samples, acute and convalescent, were from the United States, Italy and Spain. Sources were T cells, B-cell-depleted T cells, or PBMCs; the material itself was cDNA or gDNA.

In the study's own analysis: Cell counts per sample came from amplifying reference gene primers. Only in-frame clones appear in the TCRdb table, and some are missing; sequencing was by immunoSEQ multiplex PCR. The D gene and trimming were derived from the DNA, and the V and J assignments and clone size from that table. The data contain about 88,000 clones, more than 75% of them singletons. Trimming took 3 bases from V and 0 from J; bases not matched to a gene: 8. The length of the CDR3 is 18 residues. The germline CDR1 and CDR2 sequences are SGDLS and YYNGEE. Sequencing was carried out using peripheral blood. The clonotype was recovered from a woman in her seventies with acute or convalescent COVID-19. The V gene is TRBV9, the J gene TRBJ1-6; the match to TRBD1 covers 8 bases. The CDR3 is CASSAGQGEFSYNSPLHF. The CDR3 DNA is TGTGCCAGCAGCGCAGGACAGGGTGAATTCTCCTATAATTCACCCCTCCACTTT. The whole variable domain, remainder taken from reference TRBV9 and TRBJ1-6, is DSGVTQTPKHLITATGQRVTLRCSPRSGDLSVYWYQQSLDQGLQFLIQYYNGEERAKGNILERFSAQQFPDLHSELNLSSLELGDSALYFCASSAGQGEFSYNSPLHFGNGTRLTVT.